Reported below is one T cell receptor beta chain. The data are from a study of shared clonotypes between healthy human individuals. This CDR3 region has 15 residues. Germline V gene sequence: CDR1 SGHRS, CDR2 YFSETQ. V gave up 2 bases and J gave up 2 bases; unmatched junction bases: 2. Genomic DNA of each subset was evenly split across several immunoSEQ plates. Assay: immunoSEQ multiplex PCR; the TCRdb copy retains only in-frame clones and omits some. The sample lists over 850,000 clones, 70% to 80% seen once, with approximately 0.5% in the top ten. The receptor was isolated from a young man in good health. Some clones in this sample may be carry-over from other donors' samples. The sample comprised memory CD4+ T cells from PBMCs. As for subset: CD45RA-negative fraction. V usage is TRBV5-1 and J usage is TRBJ2-3; 10 bases fit TRBD2. CDR3 sequence (DNA): TGCGCCAGCAGCTTAACTAGCGGGGCCACAGATACGCAGTATTTT. Translation gives CASSLTSGATDTQYF.